The 11 T cell receptor beta chains below come from one sample, sequenced in a study of blood T cell repertoires in COVID-19. Generated by immunoSEQ multiplex PCR, the TCRdb table keeps only in-frame clones and is missing some. The table includes 280,000 or so clones, around 90% detected once. Sequencing used PBMCs or T cells enriched from blood (not recorded which). These receptors were taken from a woman aged 40 to 50 who had recovered from COVID-19.

The gene calls are TRBV2 and TRBJ1-2, with D unclear. Germline V gene lookup returns CDR1 SNHLY and CDR2 FYNNEI. With 5 bases removed from V and 5 bases from J, the gap between germline ends came to 15 bases. The CDR3 is 14 amino acids. CDR3 region: CASSPDRESYGYTF. Here the CDR3 DNA reads TGTGCCAGCAGTCCCGACCGGGAATCTTATGGCTACACCTTC.

The V and J genes are TRBV11-2 and TRBJ2-7, with D hard to call. This CDR3 contains 14 residues. Germline loops: CDR1 SGHAT, CDR2 FQNNGV. Trimming took 0 bases from V and 3 from J, leaving 9 bases between them. CDR3 nucleotide sequence: TGTGCCAGCAGCTTAGAGCCAGTTGGCTACGAGCAGTACTTC. This sequence encodes CASSLEPVGYEQYF.

The J gene is TRBJ2-2, the V gene TRBV2; D uncertain. The V end lost 2 bases, the J end lost 5 bases, and 6 bases lay between the germline ends. The length of the CDR3 is 13 residues. Germline V gene lookup returns CDR1 SNHLY and CDR2 FYNNEI. CDR3 amino acids: CASSEPGTGELFF. CDR3 coding DNA: TGTGCCAGCAGTGAACCAGGTACCGGGGAGCTGTTTTTT. Together with reference TRBV2 and TRBJ2-2, the CDR3 gives the full variable domain: EPEVTQTPSHQVTQMGQEVILRCVPISNHLYFYWYRQILGQKVEFLVSFYNNEISEKSEIFDDQFSVERPDGSNFTLKIRSTKLEDSAMYFCASSEPGTGELFFGEGSRLTVL.

In DNA, the CDR3 is TGTGCCTGGAGGGAGCCAAGTGCCGGGGAGCTGTTTTTT. Amino acids: CAWREPSAGELFF. The chain has TRBV30 and TRBJ2-2; D call uncertain. V lost 3 bases to trimming and J lost 6 bases, with 11 bases between them. The CDR3 sequence is 13 residues long. From germline, CDR1 is GTSNPN and CDR2 SVGIG (reference sequence). The full variable domain, completed using reference TRBV30 and TRBJ2-2, is SQTIHQWPATLVQPVGSPLSLECTVEGTSNPNLYWYRQAAGRGLQLLFYSVGIGQISSEVPQNLSASRPQDRQFILSSKKLLLSDSGFYLCAWREPSAGELFFGEGSRLTVL.

The chain has TRBV6-4 and TRBJ1-5; a weak D match, TRBD1 (5 bases). Germline V lookup: CDR1 MRHNA, CDR2 SNTAGT. This CDR3 has 13 amino acids. Between the trimmed V and J ends, which lost 4 bases and 4 bases, there was a span of 8 bases. CDR3: CASSAGLNQPQHF. CDR3 DNA: TGTGCCAGCAGTGCAGGGTTGAATCAGCCCCAGCATTTT.

The V and J genes are TRBV2 and TRBJ1-2, with 9 bases identical to TRBD1. The CDR3 consists of 16 residues. V trimming: 7 bases; J trimming: 4 bases; junction bases outside the gene matches: 13. Germline V lookup: CDR1 SNHLY, CDR2 FYNNEI. CDR3: CASTPDRGRTIYGYTF. The CDR3 DNA sequence: TGTGCCAGCACTCCGGACAGGGGCAGGACCATCTATGGCTACACCTTC.

The chain links TRBV24-1 to TRBJ1-2, with D possibly TRBD1 on 5 matching bases. Germline assignment: CDR1 KGHDR and CDR2 SFDVKD. Trimming stripped 1 base from V and 7 bases from J, with 12 bases between. The CDR3 has 14 amino acids. DNA for the CDR3: TGTGCCACCAGTGATTTCAGGGTTCCTGGTGGCTACACCTTC. Translated: CATSDFRVPGGYTF.

V gene TRBV15 combines with J gene TRBJ2-5; D is ambiguous. Between the trimmed V and J ends, which lost 0 bases and 3 bases, there was a span of 8 bases. The CDR3 sequence is 14 residues long. Germline-derived CDR1 and CDR2 are LNHNV and YYDKDF (reference sequence). The CDR3 here is CATSRDPGEETQYF. CDR3 DNA: TGTGCCACCAGCAGAGATCCCGGAGAAGAGACCCAGTACTTC.

The chain uses TRBV7-3 and TRBJ2-1, with TRBD2 matching 7 bases. The CDR3 is 13 residues long. V lost 2 bases and J lost 9; bases outside the gene matches: 4. Germline loops: CDR1 SGHTA, CDR2 FQGTGA. The DNA of the CDR3 is TGTGCCAGCAGCTTACTTGGGGAGGGTGAGCAGTTCTTC. Its protein product is CASSLLGEGEQFF.

This chain uses TRBV28 with TRBJ2-3, with D maybe TRBD2 (6 bases). The germline V and J ends were trimmed by 5 bases and 4 bases, with 19 bases remaining between them. Per germline, CDR1 MDHEN and CDR2 SYDVKM. This CDR3 has 16 amino acids. DNA for the CDR3: TGTGCCAGCAGTCCTACCCACCAACCGGGGGCAGATACGCAGTATTTT. It encodes CASSPTHQPGADTQYF.

The chain joins TRBV19 to TRBJ2-7; 9 bases fit TRBD2. The CDR3 loop spans 15 amino acids. Germline V gene lookup returns CDR1 LNHDA and CDR2 SQIVND (reference sequence). The V segment lost 3 bases and the J segment 1 base; nucleotides outside the gene matches: 4. The DNA of the CDR3 is TGTGCCAGTAGTATGGCTAGCGGGGCTTCCTACGAGCAGTACTTC. Encoded protein: CASSMASGASYEQYF.